The rows below give T cell receptor beta chains drawn from one sample of a study of cytomegalovirus exposure and HLA in healthy donors. Measured with immunoSEQ multiplex PCR; TCRdb has only the in-frame clones, and not every one. Of around 150,000 clones listed, roughly three quarters were seen once; the top ten hold about 3.4%. The specimen was PBMCs. The receptors were gathered from a man aged 40-49 years in good health and CMV-seronegative. Both conserved end residues are part of each CDR3. The order of the fields is J gene, V gene, CDR3 protein.

J: TRBJ2-7; V: TRBV7-6; CDR3: CASSLGGRGYEQYF
J: TRBJ2-7; V: TRBV5-1; CDR3: CASSLFSGGSSHEQYF
J: TRBJ2-5; V: TRBV20-1; CDR3: CSVGGETQYF
J: TRBJ2-7; V: TRBV5-5; CDR3: CASSFVRGGGLEEQYF
J: TRBJ2-7; V: TRBV6-1; CDR3: CASSEDGGSSYEQYF
J: TRBJ2-3; V: TRBV29-1; CDR3: CSVRGGTDTQYF
J: TRBJ1-2; V: TRBV10-3; CDR3: CAIRDRGPTYGYTF
J: TRBJ2-5; V: TRBV5-1; CDR3: CASSLAGGTGETQYF
J: TRBJ1-5; V: TRBV15; CDR3: CATSRDALGQGYQPQHF
J: TRBJ2-6; V: TRBV9; CDR3: CASSVAGLGAAGANVLTF
J: TRBJ2-1; V: TRBV28; CDR3: CASSFDPSGVEYNEQFF
J: TRBJ1-1; V: TRBV11-2; CDR3: CASSFSQGQGATEAFF
J: TRBJ1-4; V: TRBV7-8; CDR3: CASSRDQGGRKLFF
J: TRBJ1-6; V: TRBV30; CDR3: CAWSVAEVPFGSYNSPPHF
J: TRBJ1-6; V: TRBV7-9; CDR3: CASSYFGGPYNSPLHF
J: TRBJ1-2; V: TRBV30; CDR3: CAWSSGVRGYTF
J: TRBJ2-5; V: TRBV5-1; CDR3: CASSSGGALETQYF
J: TRBJ2-4; V: TRBV7-6; CDR3: CASSLGGVRAKNIQYF
J: TRBJ1-2; V: TRBV7-9; CDR3: CASSSRIGALDGYTF
J: TRBJ2-7; V: TRBV7-2; CDR3: CASSFGAVSYEQYF
J: TRBJ2-3; V: TRBV19; CDR3: CASSSGRDTDTQYF
J: TRBJ1-4; V: TRBV19; CDR3: CASSATGTNEKLFF
J: TRBJ2-3; V: TRBV30; CDR3: CAWNLGTGEDTQYF
J: TRBJ2-7; V: TRBV27; CDR3: CASSPLAGGASYEQYF
J: TRBJ2-5; V: TRBV5-6; CDR3: CASSLPGTPTETQYF
J: TRBJ2-6; V: TRBV27; CDR3: CASSLLTSGAGANVLTF